The 3 T cell receptor beta chains below come from one sample, sequenced in a study of regulatory T cells in long-lasting Graves disease. Time point noted: newly diagnosed GD, antithyroid drugs for less than 3 months. PBMC RNA was the source of the TCR library. The TCR beta library used iRepertoire HTBI primers with Arm-PCR amplification of CDR3. MiXCR, applied by TCRdb to the multiplex PCR reads, yields one record per CDR3 protein. The profile shows roughly 380,000 distinct CDR3 sequences, 16% of them singletons. The data also belong to a second study, concerning T cells in Graves' hyperthyroidism and ophthalmopathy.

The sample was peripheral blood mononuclear cells (PBMCs), taken at new diagnosis, from a patient treated with antithyroid drugs. Receptors were obtained from a man in his forties with Graves disease.

This clonotype was detected many times. The chain employs TRBV20-1 and TRBJ1-4; D perhaps matches TRBD1 (5 bases). CDR1 and CDR2 (germline): DFQATT, SNEGSKA (reference sequence). The CDR3 is 14 residues long. Trimming removed 1 base at V and 6 bases at J, with 12 bases between. CDR3 sequence (DNA): TGCAGTGCTAGAGTTGGGGGTTCGGATGAAAAACTGTTTTTT. Its translation is CSARVGGSDEKLFF.

V and J are TRBV5-5 and TRBJ1-5; 12 bases line up with TRBD1. The CDR3 contains 16 residues. Trimming cost V 4 bases and J 5 bases; bases outside gene matches: 7. Germline loops: CDR1 SGHKS, CDR2 YYEKEE (reference sequence). The CDR3 sequence: CASSTGQGASYQPQHF. DNA for the CDR3: TGTGCCAGCAGCACGGGACAGGGGGCAAGTTATCAGCCCCAGCATTTT.

This chain links TRBV28 with TRBJ1-2; TRBD1 might be the D (6 bases). CDR1 and CDR2 from the germline V gene are MDHEN and SYDVKM. This CDR3 is 13 amino acids long. V was clipped by 4 bases and J by 8 bases, with 14 bases between them. The CDR3 sequence: CASSSPGEEGYTF. CDR3 nucleotide sequence: TGTGCCAGCAGTTCTCCAGGGGAGGAAGGCTACACCTTC.